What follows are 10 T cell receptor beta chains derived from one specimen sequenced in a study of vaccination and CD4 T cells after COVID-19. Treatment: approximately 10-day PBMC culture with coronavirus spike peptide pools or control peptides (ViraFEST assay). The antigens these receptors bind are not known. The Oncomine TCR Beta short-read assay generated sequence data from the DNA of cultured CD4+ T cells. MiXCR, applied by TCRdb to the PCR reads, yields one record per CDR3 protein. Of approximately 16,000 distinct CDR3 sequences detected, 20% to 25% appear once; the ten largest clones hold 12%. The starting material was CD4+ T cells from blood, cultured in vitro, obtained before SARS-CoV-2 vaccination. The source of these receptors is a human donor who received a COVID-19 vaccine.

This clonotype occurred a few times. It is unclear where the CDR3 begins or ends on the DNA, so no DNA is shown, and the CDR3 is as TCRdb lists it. CDR3 sequence: CISVSEAPTPNSYEQYF. V is TRBV7-5 and J is TRBJ2-7. TRBV7-5 is listed as a pseudogene. Termini included, the CDR3 measures 17 amino acids.

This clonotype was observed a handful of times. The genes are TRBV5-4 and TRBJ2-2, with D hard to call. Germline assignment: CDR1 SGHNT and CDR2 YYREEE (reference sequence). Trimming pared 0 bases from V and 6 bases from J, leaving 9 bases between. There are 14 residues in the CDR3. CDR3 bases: TGTGCCAGCAGCTTGGTCGGCTTCCCCGGGGAGCTGTTTTTT. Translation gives CASSLVGFPGELFF.

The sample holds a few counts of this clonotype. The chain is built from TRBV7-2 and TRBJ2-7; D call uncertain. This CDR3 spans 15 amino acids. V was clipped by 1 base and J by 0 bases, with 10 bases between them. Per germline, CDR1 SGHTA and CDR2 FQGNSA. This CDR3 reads CASSLGGDRSYEQYF. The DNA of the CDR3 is TGTGCCAGCAGCTTAGGAGGAGACCGCTCCTACGAGCAGTACTTC.

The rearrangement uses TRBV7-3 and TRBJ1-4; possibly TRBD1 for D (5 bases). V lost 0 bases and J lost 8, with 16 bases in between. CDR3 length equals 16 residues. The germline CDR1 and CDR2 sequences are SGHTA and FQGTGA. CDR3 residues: CASSLTDLSGEEKLFF. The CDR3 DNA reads TGTGCCAGCAGCTTAACAGACCTATCGGGGGAGGAAAAACTGTTTTTT.

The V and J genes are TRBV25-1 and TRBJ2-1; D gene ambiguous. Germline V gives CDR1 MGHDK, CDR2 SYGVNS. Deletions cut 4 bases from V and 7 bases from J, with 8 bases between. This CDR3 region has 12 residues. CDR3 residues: CASSGVGNEQFF. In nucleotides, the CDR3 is TGTGCCAGCAGTGGGGTAGGGAATGAGCAGTTCTTC.

The CDR3 DNA reads TGTGCCAGCAGCTTGGAAGCGGGTCAAACCAATGAGCAGTTCTTC. It codes for CASSLEAGQTNEQFF. The chain couples TRBV5-5 to TRBJ2-1; the D gene is possibly TRBD2 (6 bases). V was clipped by 0 bases and J by 6 bases, with 13 bases between them. The germline V gene encodes CDR1 SGHKS and CDR2 YYEKEE (reference sequence). The CDR3 is 15 amino acids.

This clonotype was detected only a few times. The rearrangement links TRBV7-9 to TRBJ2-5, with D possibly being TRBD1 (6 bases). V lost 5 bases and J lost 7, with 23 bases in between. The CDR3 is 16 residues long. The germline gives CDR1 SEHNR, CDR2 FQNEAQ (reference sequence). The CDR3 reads CASSARPGQLGTTQYF. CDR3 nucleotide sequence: TGTGCCAGCAGCGCTCGACCCGGACAGCTTGGGACGACCCAGTACTTC.

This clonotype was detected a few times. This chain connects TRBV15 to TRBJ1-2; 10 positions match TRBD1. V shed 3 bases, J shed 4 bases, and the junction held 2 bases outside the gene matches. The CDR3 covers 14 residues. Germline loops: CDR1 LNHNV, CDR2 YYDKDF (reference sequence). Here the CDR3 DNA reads TGTGCCACCAGCAGGGACAGGGGGGGCTATGGCTACACCTTC. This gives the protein CATSRDRGGYGYTF.

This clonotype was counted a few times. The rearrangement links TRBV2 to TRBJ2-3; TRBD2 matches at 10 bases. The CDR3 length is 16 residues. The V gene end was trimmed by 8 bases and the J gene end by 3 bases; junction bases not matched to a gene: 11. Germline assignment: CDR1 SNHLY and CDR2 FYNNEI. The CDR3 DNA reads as TGTGCCAGCTGGGGTCTAGCGGGAGTTAGGACAGATACGCAGTATTTT. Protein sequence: CASWGLAGVRTDTQYF.

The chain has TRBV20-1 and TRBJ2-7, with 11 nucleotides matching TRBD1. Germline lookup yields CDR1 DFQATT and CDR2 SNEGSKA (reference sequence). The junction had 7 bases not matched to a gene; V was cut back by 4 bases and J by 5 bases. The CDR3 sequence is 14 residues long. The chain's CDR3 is CSAIWRTGGDEQYF. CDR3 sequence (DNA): TGCAGTGCTATTTGGCGGACAGGGGGCGACGAGCAGTACTTC.